Here is one T cell receptor (beta chain) with its context. This sample was included in a study of control samples from healthy donors and cancer patients. Looked up from germline, CDR1 is SGHKS and CDR2 is YYEKEE (reference sequence). The CDR3 is 17 residues long. V dropped 4 bases and J dropped 0 bases, with 17 bases sitting between them. Here immunoSEQ multiplex PCR was the method, and the copy in TCRdb shows in-frame clones only, minus some. This sample has about 110,000 clones, with roughly 85% found just once. The sequenced material came from blood. The TCR originated in a woman aged 45-60 years in good health. The chain couples TRBV5-5 to TRBJ1-5; unclear D gene. The CDR3 DNA reads TGTGCCAGCAGCCCGGTCACGAACAGATTTAGCAATCAGCCCCAGCATTTT. This encodes CASSPVTNRFSNQPQHF. Variable domain in full (rest from reference TRBV5-5 and TRBJ1-5): DAGVTQSPTHLIKTRGQQVTLRCSPISGHKSVSWYQQVLGQGPQFIFQYYEKEERGRGNFPDRFSARQFPNYSSELNVNALLLGDSALYLCASSPVTNRFSNQPQHFGDGTRLSIL.